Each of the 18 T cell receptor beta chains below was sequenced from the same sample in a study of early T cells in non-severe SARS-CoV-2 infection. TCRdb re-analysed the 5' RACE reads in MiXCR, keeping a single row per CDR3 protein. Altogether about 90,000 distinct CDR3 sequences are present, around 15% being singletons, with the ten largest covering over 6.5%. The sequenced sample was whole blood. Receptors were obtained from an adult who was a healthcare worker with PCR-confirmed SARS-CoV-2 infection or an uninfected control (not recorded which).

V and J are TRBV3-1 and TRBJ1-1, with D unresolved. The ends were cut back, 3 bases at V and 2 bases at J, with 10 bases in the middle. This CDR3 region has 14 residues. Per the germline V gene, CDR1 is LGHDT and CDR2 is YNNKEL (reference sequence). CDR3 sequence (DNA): TGTGCCAGCAGCCATCCCCGGGATAACACTGAAGCTTTCTTT. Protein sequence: CASSHPRDNTEAFF.

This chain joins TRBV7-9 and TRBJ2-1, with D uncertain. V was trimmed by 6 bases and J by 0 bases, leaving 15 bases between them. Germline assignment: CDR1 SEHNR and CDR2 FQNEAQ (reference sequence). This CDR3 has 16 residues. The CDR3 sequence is CASSTTTVPSYNEQFF. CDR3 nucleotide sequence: TGTGCCAGCAGTACCACGACCGTACCCTCCTACAATGAGCAGTTCTTC.

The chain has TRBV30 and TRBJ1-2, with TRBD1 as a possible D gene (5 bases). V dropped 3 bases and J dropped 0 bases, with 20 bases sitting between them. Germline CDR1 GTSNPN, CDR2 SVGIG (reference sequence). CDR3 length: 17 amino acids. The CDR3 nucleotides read TGTGCCTGGAGCCTACACTGGGGGGGAAGTACTAACTATGGCTACACCTTC. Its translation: CAWSLHWGGSTNYGYTF. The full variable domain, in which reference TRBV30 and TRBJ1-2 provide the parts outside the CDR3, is SQTIHQWPATLVQPVGSPLSLECTVEGTSNPNLYWYRQAAGRGLQLLFYSVGIGQISSEVPQNLSASRPQDRQFILSSKKLLLSDSGFYLCAWSLHWGGSTNYGYTFGSGTRLTVV.

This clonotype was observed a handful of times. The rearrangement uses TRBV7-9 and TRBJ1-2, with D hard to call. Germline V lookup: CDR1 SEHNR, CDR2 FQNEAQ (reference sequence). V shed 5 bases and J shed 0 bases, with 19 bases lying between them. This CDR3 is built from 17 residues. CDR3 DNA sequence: TGTGCCAGCAGCCGAGAGGGCAACTACTCAGCTAACTATGGCTACACCTTC. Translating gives CASSREGNYSANYGYTF.

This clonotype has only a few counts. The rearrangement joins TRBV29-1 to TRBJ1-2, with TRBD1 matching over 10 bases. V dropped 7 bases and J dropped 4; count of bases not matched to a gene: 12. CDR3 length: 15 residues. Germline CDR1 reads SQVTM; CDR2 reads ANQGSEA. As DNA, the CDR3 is TGCAGCGCCGTCGCAATCCGGGACAGGGGCTATGGCTACACCTTC. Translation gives CSAVAIRDRGYGYTF.

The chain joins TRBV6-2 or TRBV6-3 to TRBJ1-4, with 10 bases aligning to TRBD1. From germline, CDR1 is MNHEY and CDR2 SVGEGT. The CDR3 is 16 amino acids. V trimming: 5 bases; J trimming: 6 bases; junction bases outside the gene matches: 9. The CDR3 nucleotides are TGTGCCAGCAGTGCCCCATTGGGACAGGGGTATGAAAAACTGTTTTTT. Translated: CASSAPLGQGYEKLFF.

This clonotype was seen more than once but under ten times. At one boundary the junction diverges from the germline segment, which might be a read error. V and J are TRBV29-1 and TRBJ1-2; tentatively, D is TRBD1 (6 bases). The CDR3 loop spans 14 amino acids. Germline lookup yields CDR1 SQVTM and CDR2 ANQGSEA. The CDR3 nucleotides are TGCAGTGTTGACAATGGCCGGGGGCGGGATGGCTACACCTTC. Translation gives CSVDNGRGRDGYTF.

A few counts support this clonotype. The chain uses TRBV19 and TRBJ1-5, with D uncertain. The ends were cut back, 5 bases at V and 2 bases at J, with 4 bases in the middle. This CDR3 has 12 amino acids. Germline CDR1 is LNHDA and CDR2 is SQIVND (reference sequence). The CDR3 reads CASSYGNQPQHF. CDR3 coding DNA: TGTGCCAGTAGTTATGGCAATCAGCCCCAGCATTTT.

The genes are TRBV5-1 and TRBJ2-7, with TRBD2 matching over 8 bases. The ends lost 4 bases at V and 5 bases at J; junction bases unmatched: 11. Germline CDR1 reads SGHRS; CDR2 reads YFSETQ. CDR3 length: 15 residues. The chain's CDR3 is CASSEVAGYGNEQYF. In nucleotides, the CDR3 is TGCGCCAGCAGCGAGGTAGCGGGGTATGGAAACGAGCAGTACTTC.

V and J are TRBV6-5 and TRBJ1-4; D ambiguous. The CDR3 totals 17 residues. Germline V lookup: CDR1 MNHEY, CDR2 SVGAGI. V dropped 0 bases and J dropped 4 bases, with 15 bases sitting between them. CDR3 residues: CASSYSGASRDNEKLFF. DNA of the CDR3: TGTGCCAGCAGTTACTCGGGAGCGTCGCGGGATAATGAAAAACTGTTTTTT.

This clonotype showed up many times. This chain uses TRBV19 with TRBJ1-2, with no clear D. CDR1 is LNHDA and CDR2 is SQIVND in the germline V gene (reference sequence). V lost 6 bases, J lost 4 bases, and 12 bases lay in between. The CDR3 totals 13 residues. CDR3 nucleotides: TGTGCCAGTAGGAGGGAGTATTCCTATGGCTACACCTTC. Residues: CASRREYSYGYTF.

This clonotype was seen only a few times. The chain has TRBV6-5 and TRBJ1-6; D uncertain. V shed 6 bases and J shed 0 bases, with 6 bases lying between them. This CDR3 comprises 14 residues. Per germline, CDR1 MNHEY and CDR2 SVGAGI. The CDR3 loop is CASRRDSYNSPLHF. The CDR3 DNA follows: TGTGCCAGCAGACGGGACTCCTATAATTCACCCCTCCACTTT.

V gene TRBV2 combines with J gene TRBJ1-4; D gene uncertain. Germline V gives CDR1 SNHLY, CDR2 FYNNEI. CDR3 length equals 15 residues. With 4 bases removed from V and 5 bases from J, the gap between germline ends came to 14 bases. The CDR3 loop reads CASSGKWLTNEKLFF. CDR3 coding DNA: TGTGCCAGCAGTGGGAAGTGGCTGACGAATGAAAAACTGTTTTTT. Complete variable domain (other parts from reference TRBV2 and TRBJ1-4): EPEVTQTPSHQVTQMGQEVILRCVPISNHLYFYWYRQILGQKVEFLVSFYNNEISEKSEIFDDQFSVERPDGSNFTLKIRSTKLEDSAMYFCASSGKWLTNEKLFFGSGTQLSVL.

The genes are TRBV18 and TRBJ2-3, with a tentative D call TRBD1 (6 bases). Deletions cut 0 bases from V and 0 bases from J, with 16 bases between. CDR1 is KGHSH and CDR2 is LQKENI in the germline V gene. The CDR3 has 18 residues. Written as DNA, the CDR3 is TGTGCCAGCTCACCACCGAACCCGAGGGGGTCTAGCACAGATACGCAGTATTTT. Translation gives CASSPPNPRGSSTDTQYF.

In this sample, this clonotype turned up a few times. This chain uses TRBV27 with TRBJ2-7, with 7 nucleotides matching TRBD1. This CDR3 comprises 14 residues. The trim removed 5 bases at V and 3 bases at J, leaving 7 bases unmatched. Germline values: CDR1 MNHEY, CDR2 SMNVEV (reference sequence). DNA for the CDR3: TGTGCCAGCAGTGAGGGACAGCGAGACTACGAGCAGTACTTC. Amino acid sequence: CASSEGQRDYEQYF.

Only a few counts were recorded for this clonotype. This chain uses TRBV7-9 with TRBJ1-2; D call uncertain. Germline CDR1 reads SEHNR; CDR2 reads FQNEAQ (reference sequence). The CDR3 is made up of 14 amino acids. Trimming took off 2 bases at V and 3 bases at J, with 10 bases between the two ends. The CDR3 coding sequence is TGTGCCAGCAGCTTAAACGACGGACACTATGGCTACACCTTC. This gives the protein CASSLNDGHYGYTF. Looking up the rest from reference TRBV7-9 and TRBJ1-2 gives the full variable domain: DTGVSQNPRHKITKRGQNVTFRCDPISEHNRLYWYRQTLGQGPEFLTYFQNEAQLEKSRLLSDRFSAERPKGSFSTLEIQRTEQGDSAMYLCASSLNDGHYGYTFGSGTRLTVV.

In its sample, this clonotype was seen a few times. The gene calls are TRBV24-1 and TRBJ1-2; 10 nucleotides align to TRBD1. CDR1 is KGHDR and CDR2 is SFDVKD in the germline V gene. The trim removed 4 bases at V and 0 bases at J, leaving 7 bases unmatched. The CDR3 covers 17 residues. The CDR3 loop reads CATSDRAGTGANYGYTF. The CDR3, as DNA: TGTGCCACCAGTGACCGGGCCGGGACAGGGGCTAACTATGGCTACACCTTC.

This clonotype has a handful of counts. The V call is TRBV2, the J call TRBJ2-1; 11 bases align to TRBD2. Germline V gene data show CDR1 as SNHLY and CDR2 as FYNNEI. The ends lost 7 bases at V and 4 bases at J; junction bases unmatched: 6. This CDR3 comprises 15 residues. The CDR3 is CASTKTSGSYNEQFF. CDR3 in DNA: TGTGCCAGCACCAAAACTAGCGGGAGTTACAATGAGCAGTTCTTC.